This TCR beta chain was found in a study of immune heterogeneity within non-small cell lung tumors. Study observations and caveats: The study found that local T-cell clonality correlated moderately but significantly with local tumor mutational burden (R roughly 0.35).

Points on this clonotype: The target antigen is unknown.

Multiplex PCR employing 32 V and 13 J primers generated amplicons of the TCR beta CDR3. In TCRdb, the multiplex PCR reads were re-called with MiXCR into one record per CDR3 protein. The data contain about 16,000 distinct CDR3 sequences, 25% to 35% of them seen just once; the ten biggest clones take up around 4.9%. This CDR3 is 15 amino acids long. The germline CDR1 and CDR2 sequences are KGHSH and LQKENI. V lost 0 bases and J lost 9; bases outside the gene matches: 5. Bulk tumor gDNA, roughly 600 ng per sample, served as the TCR template. Taken during surgery, several biopsies per primary tumor were spaced as far apart as possible within the tumor mass. Curative surgery was performed on patients who had untreated, newly diagnosed non-small cell lung cancer. The donor pool consisted of newly diagnosed non-small cell lung cancer patients who were having surgery with curative intent.

Sequencing input: lung tumor tissue. The chain couples TRBV18 to TRBJ1-6; 7 bases map to TRBD1. The sequence was obtained from a man aged 35-49 years with non-small cell lung cancer. This CDR3 reads CASSPPGQQSSPLHF. For the CDR3, the DNA is TGTGCCAGCTCACCACCGGGACAGCAGAGTTCACCCCTCCACTTT.